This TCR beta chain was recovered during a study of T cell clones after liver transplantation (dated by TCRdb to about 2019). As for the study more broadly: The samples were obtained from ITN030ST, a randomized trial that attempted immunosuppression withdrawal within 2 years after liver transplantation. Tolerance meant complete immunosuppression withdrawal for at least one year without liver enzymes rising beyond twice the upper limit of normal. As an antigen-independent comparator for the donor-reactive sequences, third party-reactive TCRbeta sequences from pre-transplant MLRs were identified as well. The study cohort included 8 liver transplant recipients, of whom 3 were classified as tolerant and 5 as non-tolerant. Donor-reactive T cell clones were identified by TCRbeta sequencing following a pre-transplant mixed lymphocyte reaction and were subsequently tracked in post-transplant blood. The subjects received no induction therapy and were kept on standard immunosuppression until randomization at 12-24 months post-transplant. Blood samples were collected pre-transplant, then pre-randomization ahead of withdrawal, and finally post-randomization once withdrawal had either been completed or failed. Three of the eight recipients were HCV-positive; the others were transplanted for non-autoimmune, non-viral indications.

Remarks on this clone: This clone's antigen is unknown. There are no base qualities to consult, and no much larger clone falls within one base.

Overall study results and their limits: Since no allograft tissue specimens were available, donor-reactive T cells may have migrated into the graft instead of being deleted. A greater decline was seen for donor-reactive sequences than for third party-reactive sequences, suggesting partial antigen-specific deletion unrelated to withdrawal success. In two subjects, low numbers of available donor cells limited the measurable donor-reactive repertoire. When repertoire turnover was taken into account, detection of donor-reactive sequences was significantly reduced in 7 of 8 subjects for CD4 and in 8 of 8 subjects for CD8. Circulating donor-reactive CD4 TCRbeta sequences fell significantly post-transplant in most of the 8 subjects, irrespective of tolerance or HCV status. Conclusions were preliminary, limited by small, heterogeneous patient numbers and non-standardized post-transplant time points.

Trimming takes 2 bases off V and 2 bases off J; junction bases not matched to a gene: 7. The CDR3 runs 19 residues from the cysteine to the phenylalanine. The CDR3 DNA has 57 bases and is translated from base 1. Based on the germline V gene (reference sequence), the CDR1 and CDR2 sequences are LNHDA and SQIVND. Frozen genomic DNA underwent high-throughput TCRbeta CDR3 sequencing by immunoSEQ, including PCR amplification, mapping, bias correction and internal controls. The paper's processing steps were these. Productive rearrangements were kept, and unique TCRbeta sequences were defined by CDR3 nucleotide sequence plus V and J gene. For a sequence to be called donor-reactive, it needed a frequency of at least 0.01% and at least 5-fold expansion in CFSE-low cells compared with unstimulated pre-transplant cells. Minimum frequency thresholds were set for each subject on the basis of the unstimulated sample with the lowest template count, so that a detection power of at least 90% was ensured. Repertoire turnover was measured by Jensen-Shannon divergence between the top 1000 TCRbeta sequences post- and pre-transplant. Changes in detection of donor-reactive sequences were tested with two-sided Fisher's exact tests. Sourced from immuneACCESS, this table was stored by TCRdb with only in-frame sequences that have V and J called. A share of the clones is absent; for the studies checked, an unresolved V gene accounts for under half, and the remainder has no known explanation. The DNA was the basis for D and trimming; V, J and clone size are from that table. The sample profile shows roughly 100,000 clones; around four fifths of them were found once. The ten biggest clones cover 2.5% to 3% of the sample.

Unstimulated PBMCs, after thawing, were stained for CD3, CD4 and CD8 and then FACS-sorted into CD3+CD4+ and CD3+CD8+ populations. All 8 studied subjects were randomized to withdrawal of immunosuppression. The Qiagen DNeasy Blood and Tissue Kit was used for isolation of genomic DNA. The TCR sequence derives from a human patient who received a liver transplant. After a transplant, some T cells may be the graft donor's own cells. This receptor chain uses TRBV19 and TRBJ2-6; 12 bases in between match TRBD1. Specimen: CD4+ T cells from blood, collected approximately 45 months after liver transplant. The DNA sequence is TGTGCCAGTAGTATATGGGGACAGGGGGCGTTCGCTGGGGCCAACGTCCTGACTTTC. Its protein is CASSIWGQGAFAGANVLTF. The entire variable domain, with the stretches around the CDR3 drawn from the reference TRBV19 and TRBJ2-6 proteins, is DGGITQSPKYLFRKEGQNVTLSCEQNLNHDAMYWYRQDPGQGLRLIYYSQIVNDFQKGDIAEGYSVSREKKESFPLTVTSAQKNPTAFYLCASSIWGQGAFAGANVLTFGAGSRLTVL.